A single sample is the source of the 5 T cell receptor beta chains below, sequenced in a study of shared clonotypes between healthy human individuals. The data were produced by immunoSEQ multiplex PCR, yet TCRdb's version contains in-frame clones alone and is incomplete. Of nearly 1,000,000 clones in the sample, more than 75% were seen once. The sequenced material came from memory CD4+ T cells sorted from blood. The subset is: CD45RA-negative fraction. The receptors originated from a man aged 18 to 29 in good health.

The rearrangement links TRBV19 to TRBJ2-7; D might be TRBD1 (6 bases). The V and J ends lost 9 bases and 5 bases respectively, with 17 bases between them. The CDR3 is made up of 13 amino acids. Looked up from germline, CDR1 is LNHDA and CDR2 is SQIVND (reference sequence). Here the CDR3 DNA reads TGTGCCAGCTTGGGCAGGGGTTCGAACGAGCAGTACTTC. Translation gives CASLGRGSNEQYF. Using reference TRBV19 and TRBJ2-7 for the parts outside the CDR3, the full variable domain is DGGITQSPKYLFRKEGQNVTLSCEQNLNHDAMYWYRQDPGQGLRLIYYSQIVNDFQKGDIAEGYSVSREKKESFPLTVTSAQKNPTAFYLCASLGRGSNEQYFGPGTRLTVT.

This chain connects TRBV28 to TRBJ2-1, with 8 bases fitting TRBD2. The CDR3 contains 16 residues. The germline V gene encodes CDR1 MDHEN and CDR2 SYDVKM. V was clipped by 6 bases and J by 1 base; unmatched bases: 8. CDR3 sequence reads: CASRSQRGQSYNEQFF. Here the CDR3 DNA reads TGTGCCAGCAGGTCACAGCGGGGGCAGTCCTACAATGAGCAGTTCTTC.

About this clone itself: A clone one base away is much larger, so this may be a read error. The chain links TRBV30 to TRBJ2-6, with D possibly TRBD2 on 5 matching bases. Germline CDR1 reads GTSNPN; CDR2 reads SVGIG (reference sequence). CDR3 length: 13 amino acids. V was clipped by 5 bases and J by 4 bases, with 9 bases between them. The CDR3 here is CAWRPGGANVLTF. Here the CDR3 DNA reads TGTGCCTGGCGTCCGGGGGGGGCCAACGTCCTGACTTTC.

For this clone: With a much larger clone just one base away, this may be a read error. Other DNA sequences in this specimen translate into the identical CDR3. The chain is built from TRBV18 and TRBJ2-2; D call uncertain. Germline V gives CDR1 KGHSH, CDR2 LQKENI. With 3 bases removed from V and 3 bases from J, the gap between germline ends came to 2 bases. This CDR3 is built from 12 residues. The CDR3 nucleotides read TGTGCCAGCTCACCCGACACCGGGGAGCTGTTTTTT. Its translation is CASSPDTGELFF.

The rearrangement joins TRBV6-5 to TRBJ1-4; perhaps TRBD1 as D (6 bases). Trimming left V 4 bases short and J 7 bases short, with 16 bases between. Germline V gives CDR1 MNHEY, CDR2 SVGAGI. This CDR3 contains 15 residues. This CDR3 reads CASSSGEGRGEKLFF. The CDR3 nucleotides are TGTGCCAGCAGTTCAGGGGAGGGCCGCGGTGAAAAACTGTTTTTT.